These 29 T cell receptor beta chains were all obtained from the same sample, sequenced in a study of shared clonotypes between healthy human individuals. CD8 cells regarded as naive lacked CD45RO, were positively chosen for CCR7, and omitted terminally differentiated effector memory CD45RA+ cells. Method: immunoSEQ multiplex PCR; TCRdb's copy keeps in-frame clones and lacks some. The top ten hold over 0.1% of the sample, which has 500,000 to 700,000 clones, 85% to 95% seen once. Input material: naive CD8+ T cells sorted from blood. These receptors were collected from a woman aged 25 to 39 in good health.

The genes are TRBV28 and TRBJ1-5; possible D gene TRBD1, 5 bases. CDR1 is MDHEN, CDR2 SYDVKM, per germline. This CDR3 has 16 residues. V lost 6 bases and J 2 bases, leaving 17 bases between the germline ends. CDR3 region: CASRHTDTMGNQPQHF. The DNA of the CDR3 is TGTGCCAGCAGACACACGGACACCATGGGCAATCAGCCCCAGCATTTT.

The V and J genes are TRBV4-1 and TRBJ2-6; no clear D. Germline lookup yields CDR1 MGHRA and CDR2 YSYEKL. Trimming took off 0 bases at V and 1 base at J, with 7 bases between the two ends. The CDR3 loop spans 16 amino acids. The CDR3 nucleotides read TGCGCCAGCAGCCAAGATGTCGGGTCTGGGGCCAACGTCCTGACTTTC. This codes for CASSQDVGSGANVLTF.

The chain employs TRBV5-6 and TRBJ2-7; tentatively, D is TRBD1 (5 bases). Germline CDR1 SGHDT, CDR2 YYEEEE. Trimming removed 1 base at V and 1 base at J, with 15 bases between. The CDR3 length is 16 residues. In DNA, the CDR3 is TGTGCCAGCAGCTTGAGCCGCAGGGCCTCTTCCTACGAGCAGTACTTC. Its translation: CASSLSRRASSYEQYF.

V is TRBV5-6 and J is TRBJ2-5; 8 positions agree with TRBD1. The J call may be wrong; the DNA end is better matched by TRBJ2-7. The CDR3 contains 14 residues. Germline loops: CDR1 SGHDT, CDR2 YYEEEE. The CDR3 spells CASSFGQGSYEQYF. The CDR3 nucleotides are TGTGCCAGCAGCTTCGGACAGGGCTCCTACGAGCAGTACTTC.

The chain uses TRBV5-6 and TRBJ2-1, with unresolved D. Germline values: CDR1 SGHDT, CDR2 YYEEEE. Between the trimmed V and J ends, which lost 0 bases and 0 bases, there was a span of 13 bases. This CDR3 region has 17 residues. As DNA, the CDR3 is TGTGCCAGCAGCTTGGAGATCGGGTCGAGCTCCTACAATGAGCAGTTCTTC. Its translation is CASSLEIGSSSYNEQFF.

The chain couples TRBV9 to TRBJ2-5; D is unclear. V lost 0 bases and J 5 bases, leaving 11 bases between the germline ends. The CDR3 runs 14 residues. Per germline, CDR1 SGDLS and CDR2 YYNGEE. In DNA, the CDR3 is TGTGCCAGCAGCGTAGGTAACTTGAGGGAGACCCAGTACTTC. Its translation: CASSVGNLRETQYF.

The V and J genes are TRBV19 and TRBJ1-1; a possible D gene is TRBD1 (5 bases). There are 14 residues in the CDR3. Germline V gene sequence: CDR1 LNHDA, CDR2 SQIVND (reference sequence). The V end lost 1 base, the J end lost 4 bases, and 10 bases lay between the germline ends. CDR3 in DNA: TGTGCCAGTAGTATAGTGCGGGGGGGCACTGAAGCTTTCTTT. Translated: CASSIVRGGTEAFF.

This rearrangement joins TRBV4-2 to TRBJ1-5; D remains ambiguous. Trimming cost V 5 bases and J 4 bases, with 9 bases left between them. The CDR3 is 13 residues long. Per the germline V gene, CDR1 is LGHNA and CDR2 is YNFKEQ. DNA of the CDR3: TGTGCCAGCAGCTTCGAACATAATCAGCCCCAGCATTTT. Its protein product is CASSFEHNQPQHF.

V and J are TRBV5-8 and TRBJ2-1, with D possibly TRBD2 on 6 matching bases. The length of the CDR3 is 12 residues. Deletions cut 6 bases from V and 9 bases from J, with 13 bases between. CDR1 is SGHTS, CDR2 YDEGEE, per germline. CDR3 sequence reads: CASTVSSGEQFF. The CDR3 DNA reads TGTGCCAGCACCGTGAGTAGCGGTGAGCAGTTCTTC. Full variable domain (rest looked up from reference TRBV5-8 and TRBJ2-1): EAGVTQSPTHLIKTRGQQATLRCSPISGHTSVYWYQQALGLGLQFLLWYDEGEERNRGNFPPRFSGRQFPNYSSELNVNALELEDSALYLCASTVSSGEQFFGPGTRLTVL.

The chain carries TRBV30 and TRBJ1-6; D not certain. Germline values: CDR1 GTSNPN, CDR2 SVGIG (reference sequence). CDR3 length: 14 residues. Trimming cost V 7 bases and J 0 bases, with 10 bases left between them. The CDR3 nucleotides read TGTGCCTCGGACGTATACTCCTATAATTCACCCCTCCACTTT. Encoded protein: CASDVYSYNSPLHF.

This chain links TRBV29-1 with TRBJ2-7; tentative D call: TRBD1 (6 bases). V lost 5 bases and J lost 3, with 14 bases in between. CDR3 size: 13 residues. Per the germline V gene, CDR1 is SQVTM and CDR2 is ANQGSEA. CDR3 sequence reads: CSVSPGQYYEQYF. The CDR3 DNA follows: TGCAGCGTTTCACCGGGACAATACTACGAGCAGTACTTC.

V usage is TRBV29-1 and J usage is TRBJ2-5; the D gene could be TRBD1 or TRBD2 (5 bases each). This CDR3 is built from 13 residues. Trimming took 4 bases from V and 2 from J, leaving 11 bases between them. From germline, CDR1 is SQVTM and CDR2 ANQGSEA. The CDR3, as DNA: TGCAGCGTTGGGGGGTCCCCTCAAGAGACCCAGTACTTC. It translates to CSVGGSPQETQYF.

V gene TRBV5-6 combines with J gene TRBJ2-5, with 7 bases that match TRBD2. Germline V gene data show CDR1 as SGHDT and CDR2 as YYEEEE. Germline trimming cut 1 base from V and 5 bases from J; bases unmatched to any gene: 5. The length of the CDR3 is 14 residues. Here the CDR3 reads CASSLSGGFETQYF. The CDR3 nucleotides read TGTGCCAGCAGCTTGTCGGGGGGTTTTGAGACCCAGTACTTC.

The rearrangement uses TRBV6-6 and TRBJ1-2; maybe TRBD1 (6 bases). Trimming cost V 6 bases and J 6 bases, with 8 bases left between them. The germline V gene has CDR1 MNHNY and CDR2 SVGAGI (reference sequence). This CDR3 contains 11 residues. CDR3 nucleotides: TGTGCCAGCAGAGGGGGACATGGCTACACCTTC. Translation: CASRGGHGYTF.

The CDR3 bases are TGTGCCAGCAGCTACGAGGGGACTAGCGGGAATGAGCAGTTCTTC. Amino acid sequence: CASSYEGTSGNEQFF. The chain employs TRBV9 and TRBJ2-1, with TRBD2 matching 12 bases. CDR1 SGDLS and CDR2 YYNGEE come from the germline V gene. The CDR3 is 15 amino acids. V shed 4 bases and J 7 bases; nucleotides not matched to a gene: 6.

In DNA form, the CDR3 reads TGTGCCAGCAGCTTAGCTGGCGATTTCTACGAGCAGTACTTC. It translates to CASSLAGDFYEQYF. This chain joins TRBV7-6 and TRBJ2-7; no definite D call. Germline-derived CDR1 and CDR2 are SGHVS and FNYEAQ. With 0 bases removed from V and 3 bases from J, the gap between germline ends came to 9 bases. The CDR3 is 14 amino acids.

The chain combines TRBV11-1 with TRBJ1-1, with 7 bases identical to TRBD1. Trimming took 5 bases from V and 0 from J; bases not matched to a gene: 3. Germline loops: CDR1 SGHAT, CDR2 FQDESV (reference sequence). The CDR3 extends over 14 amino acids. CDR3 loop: CASSGGQMNTEAFF. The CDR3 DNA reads TGTGCCAGCAGCGGGGGACAGATGAACACTGAAGCTTTCTTT.

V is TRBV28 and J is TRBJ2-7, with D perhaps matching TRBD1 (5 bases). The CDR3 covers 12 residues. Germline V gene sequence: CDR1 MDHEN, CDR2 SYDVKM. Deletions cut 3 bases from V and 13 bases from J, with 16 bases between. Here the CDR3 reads CASSFGLQVIYF. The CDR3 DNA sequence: TGTGCCAGCAGTTTTGGATTACAGGTAATCTACTTC.

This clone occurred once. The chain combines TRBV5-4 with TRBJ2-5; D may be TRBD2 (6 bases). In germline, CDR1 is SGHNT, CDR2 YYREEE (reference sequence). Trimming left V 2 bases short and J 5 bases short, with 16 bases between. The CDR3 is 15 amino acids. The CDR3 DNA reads TGTGCCAGCAGCTTCTCCGGGAGTCATATTGAGACCCAGTACTTC. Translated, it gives CASSFSGSHIETQYF.

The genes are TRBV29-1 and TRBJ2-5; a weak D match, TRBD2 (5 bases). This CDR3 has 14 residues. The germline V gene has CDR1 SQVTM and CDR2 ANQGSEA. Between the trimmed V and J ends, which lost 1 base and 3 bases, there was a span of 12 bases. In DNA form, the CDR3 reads TGCAGCGTTGAAGGGTGGGAGTGGGAAGAGACCCAGTACTTC. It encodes CSVEGWEWEETQYF.

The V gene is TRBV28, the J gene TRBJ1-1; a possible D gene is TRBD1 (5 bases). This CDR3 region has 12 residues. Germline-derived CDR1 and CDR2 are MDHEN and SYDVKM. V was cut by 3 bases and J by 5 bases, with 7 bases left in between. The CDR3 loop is CASSFYRTEAFF. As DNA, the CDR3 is TGTGCCAGCAGTTTTTACAGGACTGAAGCTTTCTTT.

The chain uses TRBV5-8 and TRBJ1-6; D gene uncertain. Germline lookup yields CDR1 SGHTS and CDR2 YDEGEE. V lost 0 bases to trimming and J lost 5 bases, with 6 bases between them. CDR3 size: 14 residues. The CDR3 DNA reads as TGTGCCAGCAGCTTGGAAGGGAATAATTCACCCCTCCACTTT. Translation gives CASSLEGNNSPLHF.

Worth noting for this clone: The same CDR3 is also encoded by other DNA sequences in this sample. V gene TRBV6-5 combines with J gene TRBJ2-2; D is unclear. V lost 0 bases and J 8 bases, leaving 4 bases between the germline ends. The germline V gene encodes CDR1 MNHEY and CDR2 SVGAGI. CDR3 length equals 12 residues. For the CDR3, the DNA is TGTGCCAGCAGTTACTCGACTGGGGAGCTGTTTTTT. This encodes CASSYSTGELFF.

The CDR3: CASRSHRYGANVLTF. The DNA for the CDR3 is TGTGCCAGCAGGTCCCATAGGTACGGGGCCAACGTCCTGACTTTC. V is TRBV6-5 and J is TRBJ2-6, with unresolved D. Germline loops: CDR1 MNHEY, CDR2 SVGAGI. Trimming removed 6 bases from V and 4 bases from J, with 13 bases in between. The length of the CDR3 is 15 residues.

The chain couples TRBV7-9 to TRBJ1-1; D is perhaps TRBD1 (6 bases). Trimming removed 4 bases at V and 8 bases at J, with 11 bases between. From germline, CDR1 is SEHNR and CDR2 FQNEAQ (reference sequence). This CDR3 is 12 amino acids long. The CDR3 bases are TGTGCCAGCAGCTCCCAAGGACAGGAAGCTTTCTTT. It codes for CASSSQGQEAFF.

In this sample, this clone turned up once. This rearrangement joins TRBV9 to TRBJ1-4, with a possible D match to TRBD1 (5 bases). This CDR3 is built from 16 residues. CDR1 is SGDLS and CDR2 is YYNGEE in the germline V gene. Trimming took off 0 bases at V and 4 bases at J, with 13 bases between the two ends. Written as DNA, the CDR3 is TGTGCCAGCAGCGTAGCGGATGGGGGGATTAATGAAAAACTGTTTTTT. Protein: CASSVADGGINEKLFF.

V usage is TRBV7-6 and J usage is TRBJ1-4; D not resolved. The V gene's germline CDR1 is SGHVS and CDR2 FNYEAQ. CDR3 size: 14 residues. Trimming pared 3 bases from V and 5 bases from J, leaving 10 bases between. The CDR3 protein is CASSLAGPNEKLFF. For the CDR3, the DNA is TGTGCCAGCAGCTTGGCAGGTCCAAATGAAAAACTGTTTTTT.

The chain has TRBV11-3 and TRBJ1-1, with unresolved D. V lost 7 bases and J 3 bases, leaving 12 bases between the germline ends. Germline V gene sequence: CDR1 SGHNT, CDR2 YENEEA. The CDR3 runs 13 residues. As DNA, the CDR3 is TGTGCCAGCAAAGGGCCGCTTGACACTGAAGCTTTCTTT. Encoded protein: CASKGPLDTEAFF.

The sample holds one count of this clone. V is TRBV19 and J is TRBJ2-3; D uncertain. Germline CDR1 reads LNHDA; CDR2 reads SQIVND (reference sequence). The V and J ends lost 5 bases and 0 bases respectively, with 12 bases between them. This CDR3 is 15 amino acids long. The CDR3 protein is CASSLLPTSTDTQYF. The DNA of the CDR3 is TGTGCCAGTAGTTTACTCCCCACTAGCACAGATACGCAGTATTTT.